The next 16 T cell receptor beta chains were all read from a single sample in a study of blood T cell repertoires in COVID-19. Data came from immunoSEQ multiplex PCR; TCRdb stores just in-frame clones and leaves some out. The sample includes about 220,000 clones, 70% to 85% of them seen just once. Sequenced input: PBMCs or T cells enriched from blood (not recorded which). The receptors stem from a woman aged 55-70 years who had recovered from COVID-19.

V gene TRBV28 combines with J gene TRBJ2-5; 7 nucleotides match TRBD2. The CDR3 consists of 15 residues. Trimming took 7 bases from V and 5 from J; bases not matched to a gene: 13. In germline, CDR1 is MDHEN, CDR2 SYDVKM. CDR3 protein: CASTPFGLADETQYF. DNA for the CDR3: TGTGCCAGCACCCCTTTCGGCCTAGCGGATGAGACCCAGTACTTC.

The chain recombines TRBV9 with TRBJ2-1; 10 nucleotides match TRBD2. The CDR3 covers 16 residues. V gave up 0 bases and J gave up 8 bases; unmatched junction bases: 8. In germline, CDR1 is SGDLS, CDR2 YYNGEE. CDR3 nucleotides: TGTGCCAGCAGCGTAGGGGCTAGCGGGGGTGTGTATGAGCAGTTCTTC. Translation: CASSVGASGGVYEQFF.

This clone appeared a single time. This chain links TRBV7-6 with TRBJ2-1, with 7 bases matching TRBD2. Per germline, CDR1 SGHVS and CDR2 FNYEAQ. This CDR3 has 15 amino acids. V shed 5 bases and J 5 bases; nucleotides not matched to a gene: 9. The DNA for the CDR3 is TGTGCCAGCAGCCGGGATGCGGGAGTACACAATGAGCAGTTCTTC. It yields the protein CASSRDAGVHNEQFF. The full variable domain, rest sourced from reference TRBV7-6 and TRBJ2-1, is GAGVSQSPRYKVTKRGQDVALRCDPISGHVSLYWYRQALGQGPEFLTYFNYEAQQDKSGLPNDRFSAERPEGSISTLTIQRTEQRDSAMYRCASSRDAGVHNEQFFGPGTRLTVL.

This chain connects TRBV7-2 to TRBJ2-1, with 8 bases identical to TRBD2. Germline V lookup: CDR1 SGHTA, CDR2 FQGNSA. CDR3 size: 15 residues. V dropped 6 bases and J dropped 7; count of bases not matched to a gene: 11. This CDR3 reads CASSPPGTSGNEQFF. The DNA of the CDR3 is TGTGCCAGCAGTCCCCCGGGAACTAGCGGAAATGAGCAGTTCTTC.

DNA for the CDR3: TGCGCCAGCATTGGGAGACAGGGGGCCAAACTTACTACCAAAAACATTCAGTACTTC. Protein product: CASIGRQGAKLTTKNIQYF. This chain uses TRBV10-1 with TRBJ2-4; 10 bases fit TRBD1. Trimming cost V 7 bases and J 2 bases; bases outside gene matches: 17. The germline CDR1 and CDR2 sequences are WNHNN and SYGVQD (reference sequence). The CDR3 sequence is 19 residues long.

The CDR3 bases are TGTGCCAGCAGCTCCGACAGGGGGAATCAGCCCCAGCATTTT. Translation: CASSSDRGNQPQHF. This chain joins TRBV5-6 and TRBJ1-5; 9 bases are a match to TRBD1. The CDR3 sequence is 14 residues long. V gave up 3 bases and J gave up 4 bases; unmatched junction bases: 2. Germline V gene lookup returns CDR1 SGHDT and CDR2 YYEEEE.

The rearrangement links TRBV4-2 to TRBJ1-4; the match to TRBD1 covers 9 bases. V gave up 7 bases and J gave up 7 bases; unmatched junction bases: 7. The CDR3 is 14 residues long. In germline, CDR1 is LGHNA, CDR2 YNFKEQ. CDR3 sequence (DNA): TGTGCCAGCAACAACAGGGGGCGGACTGAAAAACTGTTTTTT. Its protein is CASNNRGRTEKLFF.

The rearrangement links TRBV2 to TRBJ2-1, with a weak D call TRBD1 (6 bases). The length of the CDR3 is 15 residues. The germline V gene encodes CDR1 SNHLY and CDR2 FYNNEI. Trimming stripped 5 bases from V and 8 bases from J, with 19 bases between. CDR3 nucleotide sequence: TGTGCCAGCAGTCAGGACAGTTTCCTGGGGTATGAGCAGTTCTTC. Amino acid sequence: CASSQDSFLGYEQFF.

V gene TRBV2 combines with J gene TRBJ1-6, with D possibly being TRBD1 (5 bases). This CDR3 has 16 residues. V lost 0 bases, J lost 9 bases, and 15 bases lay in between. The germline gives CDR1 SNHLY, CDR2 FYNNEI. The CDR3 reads CASSEARLGVSSPLHF. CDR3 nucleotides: TGTGCCAGCAGTGAAGCTCGATTAGGGGTGAGTTCACCCCTCCACTTT.

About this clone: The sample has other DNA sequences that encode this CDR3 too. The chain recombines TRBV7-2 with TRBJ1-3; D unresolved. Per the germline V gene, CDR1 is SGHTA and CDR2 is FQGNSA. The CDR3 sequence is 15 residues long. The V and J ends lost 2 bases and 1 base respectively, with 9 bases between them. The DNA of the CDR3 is TGTGCCAGCAGCTTATCGGGAGGGTCTGGAAACACCATATATTTT. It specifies CASSLSGGSGNTIYF. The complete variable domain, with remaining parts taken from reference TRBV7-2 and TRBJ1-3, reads GAGVSQSPSNKVTEKGKDVELRCDPISGHTALYWYRQSLGQGLEFLIYFQGNSAPDKSGLPSDRFSAERTGGSVSTLTIQRTQQEDSAVYLCASSLSGGSGNTIYFGEGSWLTVV.

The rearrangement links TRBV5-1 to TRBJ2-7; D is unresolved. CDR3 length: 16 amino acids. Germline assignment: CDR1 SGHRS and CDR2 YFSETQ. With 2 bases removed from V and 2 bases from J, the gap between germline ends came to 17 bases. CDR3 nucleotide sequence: TGCGCCAGCAGCTTTAGTAATCGCCTAGTGGCCTACGAGCAGTACTTC. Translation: CASSFSNRLVAYEQYF.

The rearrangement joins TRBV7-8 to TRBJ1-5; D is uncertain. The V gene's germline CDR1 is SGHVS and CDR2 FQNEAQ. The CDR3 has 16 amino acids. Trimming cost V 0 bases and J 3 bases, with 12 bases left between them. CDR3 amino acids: CASSLAPSGLNQPQHF. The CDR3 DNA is TGTGCCAGCAGCTTAGCGCCAAGTGGCCTCAATCAGCCCCAGCATTTT.

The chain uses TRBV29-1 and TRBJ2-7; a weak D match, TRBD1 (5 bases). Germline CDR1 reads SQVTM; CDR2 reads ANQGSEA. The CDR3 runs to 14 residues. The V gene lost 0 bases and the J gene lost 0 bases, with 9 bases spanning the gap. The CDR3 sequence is CSVEDPTGSYEQYF. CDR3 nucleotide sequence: TGCAGCGTTGAAGATCCCACAGGCTCCTACGAGCAGTACTTC.

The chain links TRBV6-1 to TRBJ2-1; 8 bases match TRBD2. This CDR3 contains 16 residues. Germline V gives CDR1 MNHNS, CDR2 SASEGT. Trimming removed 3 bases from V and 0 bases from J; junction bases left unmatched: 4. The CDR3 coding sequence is TGTGCCAGCAGTGATACTAGCGGAAGCTCCTACAATGAGCAGTTCTTC. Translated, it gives CASSDTSGSSYNEQFF.

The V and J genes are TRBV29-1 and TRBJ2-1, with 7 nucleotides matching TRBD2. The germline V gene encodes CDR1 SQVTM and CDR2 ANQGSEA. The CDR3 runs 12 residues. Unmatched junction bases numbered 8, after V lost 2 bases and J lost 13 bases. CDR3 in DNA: TGCAGCGTTGAAACTGAAAGCGGGACTCAGTTCTTC. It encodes CSVETESGTQFF.

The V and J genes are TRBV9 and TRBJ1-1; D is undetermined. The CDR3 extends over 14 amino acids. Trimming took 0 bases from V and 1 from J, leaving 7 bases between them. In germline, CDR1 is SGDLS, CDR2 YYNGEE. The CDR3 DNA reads TGTGCCAGCAGCGTAGCTCCAGAGAACACTGAAGCTTTCTTT. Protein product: CASSVAPENTEAFF.